The present T cell receptor (beta chain) was sequenced within a study of shared clonotypes between healthy human individuals. CDR1 LNHNV and CDR2 YYDKDF come from the germline V gene (reference sequence). The V and J ends lost 3 bases and 2 bases, in that order; junction bases with no gene match: 16. The CDR3 consists of 18 residues. The method was immunoSEQ multiplex PCR; TCRdb's version includes in-frame clones alone and lacks a portion of them. The sample lists roughly 2.6 million clones; over 85% were seen once. This clonotype was obtained from a young man in good health. The sample comprised naive CD4+ T cells sorted from blood. As for subset: CD45RA+ positively selected. The chain links TRBV15 to TRBJ2-7; 7 bases align to TRBD2. DNA of the CDR3: TGTGCCACCAGCAGCCCCAGGGTGGGGGGGATTTTAACCTACGAGCAGTACTTC. Protein sequence: CATSSPRVGGILTYEQYF.